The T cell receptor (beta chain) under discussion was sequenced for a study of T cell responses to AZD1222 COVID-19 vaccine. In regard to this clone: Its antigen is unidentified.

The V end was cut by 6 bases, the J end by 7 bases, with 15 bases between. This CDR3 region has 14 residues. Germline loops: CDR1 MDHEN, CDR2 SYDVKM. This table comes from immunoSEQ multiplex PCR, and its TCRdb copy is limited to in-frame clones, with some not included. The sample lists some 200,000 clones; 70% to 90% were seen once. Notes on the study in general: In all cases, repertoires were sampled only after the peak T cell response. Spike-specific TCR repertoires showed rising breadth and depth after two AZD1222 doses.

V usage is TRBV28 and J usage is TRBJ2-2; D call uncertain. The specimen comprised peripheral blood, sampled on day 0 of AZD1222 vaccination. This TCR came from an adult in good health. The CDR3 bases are TGTGCCAGCAGCCCCAGGACGGGTGGCGGGGAGCTGTTTTTT. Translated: CASSPRTGGGELFF.